Given below is one T cell receptor (beta chain) in context. These data are taken from a study of blood T cell repertoires in COVID-19. Method: immunoSEQ multiplex PCR; TCRdb's copy keeps in-frame clones and lacks some. The table includes 65,000 to 75,000 clones, 85% to 90% detected once. Trimming took off 6 bases at V and 6 bases at J, with 17 bases between the two ends. The CDR3 is 15 residues long. Germline V CDR1 and CDR2: KGHDR, SFDVKD. This sequence originates from a man in his forties or fifties with active COVID-19. The source material was peripheral blood. The chain uses TRBV24-1 and TRBJ1-5; D is possibly TRBD1 (5 bases). The CDR3 loop is CATSKTGERGQPQHF. CDR3 nucleotide sequence: TGTGCCACCAGTAAGACGGGGGAAAGAGGTCAGCCCCAGCATTTT.